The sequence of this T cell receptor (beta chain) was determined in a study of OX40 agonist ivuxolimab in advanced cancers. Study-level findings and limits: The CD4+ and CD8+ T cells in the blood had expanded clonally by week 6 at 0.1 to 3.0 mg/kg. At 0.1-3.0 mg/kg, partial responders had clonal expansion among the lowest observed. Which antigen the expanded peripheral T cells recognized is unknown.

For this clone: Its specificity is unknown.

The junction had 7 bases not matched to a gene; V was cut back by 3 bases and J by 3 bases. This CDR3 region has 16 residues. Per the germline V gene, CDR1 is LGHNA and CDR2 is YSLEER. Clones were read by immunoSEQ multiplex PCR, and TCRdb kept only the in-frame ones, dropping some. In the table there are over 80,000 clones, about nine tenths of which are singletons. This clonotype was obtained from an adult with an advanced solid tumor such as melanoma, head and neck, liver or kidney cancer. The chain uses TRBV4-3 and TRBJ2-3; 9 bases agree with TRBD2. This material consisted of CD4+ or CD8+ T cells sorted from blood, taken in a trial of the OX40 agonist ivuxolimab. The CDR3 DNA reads TGCGCCAGCAGCCAGGGTTCGGGACTAGCTACAGATACGCAGTATTTT. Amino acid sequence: CASSQGSGLATDTQYF.